The 9 T cell receptor beta chains below were found in one sample sequenced in a study of PD-L1 blockade in urothelial cancer. Method: immunoSEQ multiplex PCR; TCRdb's copy keeps in-frame clones and lacks some. This table holds roughly 49,000 clones, about 86% found once. Indicated time point: pretreatment peripheral blood. Sequencing used PBMCs, obtained around atezolizumab (anti-PD-L1) treatment. The receptor set was obtained from a man aged 55-75 years with urothelial cancer.

The chain joins TRBV27 to TRBJ1-2; 9 bases line up with TRBD1. Germline V gene sequence: CDR1 MNHEY, CDR2 SMNVEV (reference sequence). V was pared by 4 bases and J by 2 bases, with 8 bases of the junction left unmatched. The CDR3 contains 16 residues. This CDR3 reads CASSSYGQGMNYGYTF. In nucleotides, the CDR3 is TGTGCCAGCAGTTCATACGGACAGGGGATGAACTATGGCTACACCTTC.

This chain joins TRBV11-3 and TRBJ2-1, with 7 bases fitting TRBD2. CDR3 length equals 17 residues. With 5 bases clipped from V and 6 bases from J, the junction kept 16 bases outside the gene matches. CDR1 and CDR2 (germline): SGHNT, YENEEA. The CDR3 bases are TGTGCCAGCAGCCCCAGGACTGACGGCGGGGGTATCAATGAGCAGTTCTTC. This encodes CASSPRTDGGGINEQFF.

In this sample, this clone turned up once. This chain links TRBV19 with TRBJ2-3; 8 bases align to TRBD2. Germline trimming cut 7 bases from V and 1 base from J; bases unmatched to any gene: 4. CDR1 is LNHDA, CDR2 SQIVND, per germline (reference sequence). This CDR3 has 14 residues. The CDR3 DNA is TGTGCCAGTAAGACTAGCGACCGCACAGATACGCAGTATTTT. The encoded protein is CASKTSDRTDTQYF.

The rearrangement links TRBV14 to TRBJ2-1; 14 bases agree with TRBD2. Germline V gene sequence: CDR1 SGHDN, CDR2 FVKESK. V lost 4 bases, J lost 8 bases, and 7 bases stayed unmatched. The CDR3 sequence is 16 residues long. The CDR3 reads CASSPSGLAGAYEQFF. The CDR3 DNA is TGTGCCAGCAGCCCCTCGGGACTAGCGGGAGCATATGAGCAGTTCTTC.

CDR3: CASSSTVNYGYTF. CDR3 DNA sequence: TGTGCCAGCAGTTCGACAGTAAACTATGGCTACACCTTC. This chain links TRBV6-5 with TRBJ1-2, with a tentative D call TRBD1 (5 bases). The CDR3 loop spans 13 amino acids. Germline assignment: CDR1 MNHEY and CDR2 SVGAGI. V lost 4 bases, J lost 2 bases, and 8 bases lay in between.

This chain joins TRBV7-6 and TRBJ2-2; a possible D gene is TRBD1 (6 bases). V lost 2 bases to trimming and J lost 0 bases, with 13 bases between them. The CDR3 is 17 residues long. The germline gives CDR1 SGHVS, CDR2 FNYEAQ. The CDR3 is CASSLKSAGANTGELFF. Here the CDR3 DNA reads TGTGCCAGCAGCTTAAAGTCCGCAGGGGCGAACACCGGGGAGCTGTTTTTT.

The V call is TRBV28, the J call TRBJ2-7; weak D call: TRBD2 (5 bases). Trimming left V 3 bases short and J 3 bases short, with 9 bases between. Germline V CDR1 and CDR2: MDHEN, SYDVKM. The CDR3 is 13 residues long. The CDR3 is CASSFAGSYEQYF. The DNA of the CDR3 is TGTGCCAGCAGTTTTGCGGGTAGCTACGAGCAGTACTTC.

This chain links TRBV7-6 with TRBJ1-6; 9 bases align to TRBD1. CDR1 and CDR2 (germline): SGHVS, FNYEAQ. V lost 5 bases to trimming and J lost 8 bases; unmatched junction nucleotides: 4. This CDR3 spans 14 amino acids. The CDR3: CASSPWDRDSPLHF. In DNA, the CDR3 is TGTGCCAGCAGCCCTTGGGACAGGGATTCACCCCTCCACTTT. The entire variable domain, with the rest obtained from reference TRBV7-6 and TRBJ1-6, is as follows: GAGVSQSPRYKVTKRGQDVALRCDPISGHVSLYWYRQALGQGPEFLTYFNYEAQQDKSGLPNDRFSAERPEGSISTLTIQRTEQRDSAMYRCASSPWDRDSPLHFGNGTRLTVT.

The chain combines TRBV7-2 with TRBJ2-1, with 11 bases fitting TRBD2. Germline V gives CDR1 SGHTA, CDR2 FQGNSA. This CDR3 has 16 amino acids. J gave up 13 bases and V 5 bases, and 16 bases lay outside the gene matches. The CDR3 coding sequence is TGTGCCAGCAGCGCCAACCTCAGGGGGCGACTAGCGGGACAGTTCTTC. Translation: CASSANLRGRLAGQFF.